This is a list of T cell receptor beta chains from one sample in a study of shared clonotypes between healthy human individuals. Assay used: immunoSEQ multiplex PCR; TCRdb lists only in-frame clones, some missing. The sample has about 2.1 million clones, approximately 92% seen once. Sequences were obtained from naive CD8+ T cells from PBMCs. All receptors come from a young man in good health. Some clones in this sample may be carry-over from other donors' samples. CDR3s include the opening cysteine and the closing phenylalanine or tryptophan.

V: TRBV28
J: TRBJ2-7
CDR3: CASSRMGEQTWNEQYF

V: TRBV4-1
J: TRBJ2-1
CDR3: CASSQGQGYNEQFF

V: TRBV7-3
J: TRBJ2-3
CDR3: CASSLRPLGREGPDTQYF

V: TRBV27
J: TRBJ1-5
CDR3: CASRPRGSNQPQHF

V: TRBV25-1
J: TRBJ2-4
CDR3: CASSVGSGAKNIQYF

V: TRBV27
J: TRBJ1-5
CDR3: CASSITGGVQPQHF

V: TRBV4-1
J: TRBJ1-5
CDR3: CASSPGPGNQPQHF

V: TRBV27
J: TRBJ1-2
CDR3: CASSFTEVTGGMRGYTF

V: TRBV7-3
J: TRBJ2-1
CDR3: CASSLRQGSYNEQFF

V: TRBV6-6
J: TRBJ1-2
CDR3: CASSYLVRDTAYGYTF

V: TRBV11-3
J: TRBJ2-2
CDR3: CASSLRGTGELFF

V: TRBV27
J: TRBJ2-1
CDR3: CASSPDSPGVRNEQFF

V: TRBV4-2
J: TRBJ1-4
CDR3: CASSQEGRGNEKLFF

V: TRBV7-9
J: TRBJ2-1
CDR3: CASVREGLNEQFF

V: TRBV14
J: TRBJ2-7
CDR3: CASSPYSGLDYEQYF

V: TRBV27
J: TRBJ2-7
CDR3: CASYGSGNHEQYF

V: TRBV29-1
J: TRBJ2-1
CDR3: CSVEGPGPEQFF

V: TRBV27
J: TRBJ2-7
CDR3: CASSLGTGSSYEQYF

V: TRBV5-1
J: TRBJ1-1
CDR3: CASSFGQGNTEAFF

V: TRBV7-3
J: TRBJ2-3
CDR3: CASSLRRPTDTQYF

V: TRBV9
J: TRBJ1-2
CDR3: CASSVGQGANYGYTF

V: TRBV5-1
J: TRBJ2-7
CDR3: CASSLAASYEQYF

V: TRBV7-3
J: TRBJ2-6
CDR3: CASSNPGTDNTGANVLTF

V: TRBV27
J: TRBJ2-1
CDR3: CASASSRTGNEQFF

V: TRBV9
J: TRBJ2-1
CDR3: CASSVAGVDNEQFF

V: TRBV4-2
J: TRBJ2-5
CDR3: CASSRPGQGVETQYF

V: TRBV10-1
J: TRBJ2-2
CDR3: CASSESWVAGEDTGELFF

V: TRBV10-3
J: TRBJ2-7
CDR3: CAISGGQAVYEQYF

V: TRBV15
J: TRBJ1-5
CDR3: CATSLLGLGDQPQHF

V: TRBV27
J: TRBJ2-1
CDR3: CASSLGGRGNNEQFF

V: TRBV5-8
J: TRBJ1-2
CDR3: CASSLVPLGYTF

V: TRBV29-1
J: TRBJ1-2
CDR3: CSVESGIDGGPGGYTF

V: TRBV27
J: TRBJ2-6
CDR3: CASSTGANVLTF

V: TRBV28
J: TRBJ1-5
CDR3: CASCTYGNQPQHF

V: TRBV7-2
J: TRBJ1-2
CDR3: CASSFAGYIDGYTF

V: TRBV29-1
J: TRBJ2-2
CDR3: CSAIPLLANARAGELFF

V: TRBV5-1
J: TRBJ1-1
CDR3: CASSLAQLAATEAFF

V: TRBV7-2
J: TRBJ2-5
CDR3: CASSPLGAGGETQYF

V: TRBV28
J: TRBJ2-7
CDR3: CASSLWHYEQYF

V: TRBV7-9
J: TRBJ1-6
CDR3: CASSETGPKLSPLHF